The clone carrying this TCR beta chain appeared many times. The data originate from a study of human T cells and chemical hapten exposure. CDR3 length: 13 amino acids. V was shortened by 1 base and J by 0 bases, with 5 bases between the two germline ends. Germline assignment: CDR1 SGHRS and CDR2 YFSETQ. Time point here: patch test 1, 2 weeks after DPC sensitization. Treatment specified: therapeutic diphenylcyclopropenone sensitization with weekly scalp DPC. Extraction yielded total RNA from whole blood (unfractionated). TCRdb re-analysed the RACE reads in MiXCR, keeping a single row per CDR3 protein. The data show some 41,000 distinct CDR3 sequences, 3.5% to 4% seen once.

This sequence was found in a man between 50 and 59 years old with alopecia areata. Some clones in this sample may be carry-over from other donors' samples. The sample was whole blood, taken in connection with sensitization to the hapten diphenylcyclopropenone (DPC). The chain joins TRBV5-1 to TRBJ2-7, with D hard to call. This CDR3 reads CASSLSSSYEQYF. CDR3 nucleotide sequence: TGCGCCAGCAGCTTGTCCTCCTCCTACGAGCAGTACTTC.